The subject of this entry is one T cell receptor beta chain. What it binds is unknown. This sample stems from a study of T cell repertoires in cytomegalovirus infection. Each CDR3 protein gets one entry after TCRdb re-called the reads with MiXCR. The sample holds roughly 110,000 distinct CDR3 sequences; roughly a tenth are singletons and the top ten take approximately 30%. The V end was cut by 6 bases, the J end by 0 bases, with 11 bases between. The CDR3 consists of 14 residues. The V gene's germline CDR1 is LNHDA and CDR2 SQIVND (reference sequence). The receptor was isolated from a human donor in good health (CMV status not recorded). Some clones in this sample may be carry-over from other donors' samples. What was sequenced was PBMCs, sequenced either directly or after in vitro stimulation (not recorded which). The gene calls are TRBV19 and TRBJ1-1; unclear D gene. CDR3 sequence (DNA): TGTGCCAGTAGAATGAGATCCATGAACACTGAAGCTTTCTTT. Translation gives CASRMRSMNTEAFF.